Listed here is a single TCR beta chain. Sequenced by immunoSEQ multiplex PCR; TCRdb stores in-frame clones only, minus some. The table lists about 100,000 clones, 84% of them singletons. The entry originates in a study of blood T cell repertoires in COVID-19. Per germline, CDR1 LGHDT and CDR2 YNNKEL (reference sequence). This CDR3 contains 19 residues. Trimming cost V 1 base and J 0 bases; bases outside gene matches: 14. The receptor was derived from a man in his 70s with active or convalescent COVID-19. The sequencing sample was made of peripheral blood. The chain carries TRBV3-1 (or the pseudogene TRBV3-2) and TRBJ1-1, with 7 bases fitting TRBD1. CDR3 bases: TGTGCCAGCAGCCAAGTTTTTTTGACAGGGCCCTTCATGAACACTGAAGCTTTCTTT. Its translation: CASSQVFLTGPFMNTEAFF.